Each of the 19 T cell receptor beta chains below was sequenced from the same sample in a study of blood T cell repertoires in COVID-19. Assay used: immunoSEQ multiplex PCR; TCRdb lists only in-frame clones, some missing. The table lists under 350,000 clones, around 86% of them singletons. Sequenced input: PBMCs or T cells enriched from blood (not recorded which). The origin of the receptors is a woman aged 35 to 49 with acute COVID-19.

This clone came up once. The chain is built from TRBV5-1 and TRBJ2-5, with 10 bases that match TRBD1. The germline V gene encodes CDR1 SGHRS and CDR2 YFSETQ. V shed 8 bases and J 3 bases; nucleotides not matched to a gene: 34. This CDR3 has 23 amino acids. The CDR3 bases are TGCGCCAGTAGTCCAAAAAAACCCCGGGGACAGGGGTTATCCCCGTTGGGCAAAGAGACCCAGTACTTC. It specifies CASSPKKPRGQGLSPLGKETQYF.

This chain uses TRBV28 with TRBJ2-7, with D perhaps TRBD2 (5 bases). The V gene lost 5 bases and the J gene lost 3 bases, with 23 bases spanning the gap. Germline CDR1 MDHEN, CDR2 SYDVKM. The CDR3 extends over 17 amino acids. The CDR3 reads CASSLLLEGVGYYEQYF. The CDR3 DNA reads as TGTGCCAGCAGTCTACTCCTAGAGGGAGTTGGGTACTACGAGCAGTACTTC. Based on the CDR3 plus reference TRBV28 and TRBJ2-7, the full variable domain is DVKVTQSSRYLVKRTGEKVFLECVQDMDHENMFWYRQDPGLGLRLIYFSYDVKMKEKGDIPEGYSVSREKKERFSLILESASTNQTSMYLCASSLLLEGVGYYEQYFGPGTRLTVT.

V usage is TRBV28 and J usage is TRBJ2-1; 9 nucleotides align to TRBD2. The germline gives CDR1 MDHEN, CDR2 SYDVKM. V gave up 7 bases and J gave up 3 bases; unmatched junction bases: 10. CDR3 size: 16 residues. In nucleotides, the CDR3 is TGTGCCAGCACCCTAGGGGGTAGCGGGAGCTACAATGAGCAGTTCTTC. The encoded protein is CASTLGGSGSYNEQFF.

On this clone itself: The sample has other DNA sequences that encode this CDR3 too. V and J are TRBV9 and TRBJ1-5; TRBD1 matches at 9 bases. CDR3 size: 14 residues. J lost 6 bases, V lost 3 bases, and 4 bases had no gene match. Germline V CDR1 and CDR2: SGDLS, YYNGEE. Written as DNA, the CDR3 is TGTGCCAGCAGCGAAACAGGGGGCGGTCAGCCCCAGCATTTT. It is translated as CASSETGGGQPQHF.

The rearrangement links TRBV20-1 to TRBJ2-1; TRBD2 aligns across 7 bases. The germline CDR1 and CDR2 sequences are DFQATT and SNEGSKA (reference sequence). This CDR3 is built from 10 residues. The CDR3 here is CTPPGGEQFF. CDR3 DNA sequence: TGCACCCCCCCGGGAGGCGAGCAGTTCTTC.

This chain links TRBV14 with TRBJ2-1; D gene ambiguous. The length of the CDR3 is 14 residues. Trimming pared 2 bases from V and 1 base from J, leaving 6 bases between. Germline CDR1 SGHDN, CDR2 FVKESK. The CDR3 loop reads CASSQYVSYNEQFF. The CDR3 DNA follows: TGTGCCAGCAGCCAATATGTGTCCTACAATGAGCAGTTCTTC.

The CDR3 sequence is CASSLSYNEQFF. CDR3 sequence (DNA): TGTGCCAGCTCCTTATCCTACAATGAGCAGTTCTTC. This sequence joins TRBV3-1 (or the pseudogene TRBV3-2) and TRBJ2-1; D is ambiguous. With 8 bases removed from V and 1 base from J, the gap between germline ends came to 6 bases. The CDR3 spans 12 residues. Germline CDR1 reads LGHDT; CDR2 reads YNNKEL (reference sequence).

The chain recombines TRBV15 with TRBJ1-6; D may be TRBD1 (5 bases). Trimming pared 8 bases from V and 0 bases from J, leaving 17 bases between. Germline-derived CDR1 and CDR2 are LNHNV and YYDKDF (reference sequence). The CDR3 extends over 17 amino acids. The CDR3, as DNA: TGTGCCACCGGAACACGGGGGGAGAGCTCCTATAATTCACCCCTCCACTTT. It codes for CATGTRGESSYNSPLHF.

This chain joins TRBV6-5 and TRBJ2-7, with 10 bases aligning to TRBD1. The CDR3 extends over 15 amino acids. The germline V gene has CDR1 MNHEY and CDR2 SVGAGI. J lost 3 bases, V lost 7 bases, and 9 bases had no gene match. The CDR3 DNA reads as TGTGCCAGCACCAGCCGGGACAGGGGCATCTACGAGCAGTACTTC. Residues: CASTSRDRGIYEQYF.

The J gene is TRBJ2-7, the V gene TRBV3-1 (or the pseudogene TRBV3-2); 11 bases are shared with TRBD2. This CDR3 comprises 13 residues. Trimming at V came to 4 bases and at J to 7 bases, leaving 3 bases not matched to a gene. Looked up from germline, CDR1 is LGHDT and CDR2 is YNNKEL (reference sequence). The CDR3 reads CASSRLAGGEQYF. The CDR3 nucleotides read TGTGCCAGCAGCCGATTAGCGGGAGGGGAGCAGTACTTC.

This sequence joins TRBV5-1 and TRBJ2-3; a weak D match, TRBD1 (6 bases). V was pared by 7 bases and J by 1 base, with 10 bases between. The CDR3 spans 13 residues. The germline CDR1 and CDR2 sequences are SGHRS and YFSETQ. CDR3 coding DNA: TGCGCCAGCGCACAGGGTGGCACAGATACGCAGTATTTT. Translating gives CASAQGGTDTQYF.

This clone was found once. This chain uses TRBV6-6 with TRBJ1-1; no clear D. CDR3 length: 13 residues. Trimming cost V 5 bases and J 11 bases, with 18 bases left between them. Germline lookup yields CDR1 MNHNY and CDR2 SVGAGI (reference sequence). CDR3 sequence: CASSTDLEGGAFF. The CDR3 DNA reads TGTGCCAGCAGTACCGACCTAGAGGGTGGGGCTTTCTTT.

CDR3 DNA: TGTGCCAGCAGCTCACGCATAAAAGGACTAGCGGGGGACACAGATACGCAGTATTTT. It specifies CASSSRIKGLAGDTDTQYF. The V call is TRBV7-2, the J call TRBJ2-3; 13 nucleotides line up with TRBD2. The germline V gene has CDR1 SGHTA and CDR2 FQGNSA. The CDR3 loop spans 19 amino acids. The ends lost 4 bases at V and 2 bases at J; junction bases unmatched: 12.

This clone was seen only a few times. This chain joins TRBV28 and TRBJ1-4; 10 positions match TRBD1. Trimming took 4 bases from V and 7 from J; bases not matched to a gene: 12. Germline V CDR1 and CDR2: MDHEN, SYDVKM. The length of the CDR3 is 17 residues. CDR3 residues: CASSSSGTGAVGEKLFF. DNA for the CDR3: TGTGCCAGCAGTTCTAGCGGGACAGGGGCGGTCGGTGAAAAACTGTTTTTT.

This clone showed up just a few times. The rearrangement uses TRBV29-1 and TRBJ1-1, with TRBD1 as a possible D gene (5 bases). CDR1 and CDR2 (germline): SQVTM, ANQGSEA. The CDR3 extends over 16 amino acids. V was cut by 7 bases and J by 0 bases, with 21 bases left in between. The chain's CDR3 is CSAVAGGGVLNTEAFF. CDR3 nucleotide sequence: TGCAGCGCGGTAGCGGGGGGGGGTGTTCTGAACACTGAAGCTTTCTTT. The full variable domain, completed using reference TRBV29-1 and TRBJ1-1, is SAVISQKPSRDICQRGTSLTIQCQVDSQVTMMFWYRQQPGQSLTLIATANQGSEATYESGFVIDKFPISRPNLTFSTLTVSNMSPEDSSIYLCSAVAGGGVLNTEAFFGQGTRLTVV.

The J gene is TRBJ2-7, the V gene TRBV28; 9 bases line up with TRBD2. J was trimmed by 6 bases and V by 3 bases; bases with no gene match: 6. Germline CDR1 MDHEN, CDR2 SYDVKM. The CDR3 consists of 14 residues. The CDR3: CASSFSLAGSEQYF. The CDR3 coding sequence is TGTGCCAGCAGTTTCAGTCTAGCGGGATCCGAGCAGTACTTC.

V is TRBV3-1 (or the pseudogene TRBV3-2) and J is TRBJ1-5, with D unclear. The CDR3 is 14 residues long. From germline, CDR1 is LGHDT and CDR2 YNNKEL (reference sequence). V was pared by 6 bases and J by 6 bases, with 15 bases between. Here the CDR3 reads CASSPGSPGQPQHF. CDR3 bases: TGTGCCAGCAGTCCCGGGAGCCCGGGTCAGCCCCAGCATTTT.

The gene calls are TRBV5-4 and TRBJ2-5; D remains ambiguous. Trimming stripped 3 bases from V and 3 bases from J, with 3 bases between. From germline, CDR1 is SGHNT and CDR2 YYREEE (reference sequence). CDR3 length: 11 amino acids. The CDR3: CASSYKETQYF. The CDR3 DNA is TGTGCCAGCAGCTATAAAGAGACCCAGTACTTC. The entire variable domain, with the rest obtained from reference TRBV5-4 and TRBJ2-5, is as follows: ETGVTQSPTHLIKTRGQQVTLRCSSQSGHNTVSWYQQALGQGPQFIFQYYREEENGRGNFPPRFSGLQFPNYSSELNVNALELDDSALYLCASSYKETQYFGPGTRLLVL.

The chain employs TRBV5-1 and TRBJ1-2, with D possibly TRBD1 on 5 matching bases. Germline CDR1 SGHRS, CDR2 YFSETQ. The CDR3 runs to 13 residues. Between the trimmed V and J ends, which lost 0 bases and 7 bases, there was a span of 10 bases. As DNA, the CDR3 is TGCGCCAGCAGCTTGGGACAGCTTCGTGGCTACACCTTC. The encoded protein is CASSLGQLRGYTF.